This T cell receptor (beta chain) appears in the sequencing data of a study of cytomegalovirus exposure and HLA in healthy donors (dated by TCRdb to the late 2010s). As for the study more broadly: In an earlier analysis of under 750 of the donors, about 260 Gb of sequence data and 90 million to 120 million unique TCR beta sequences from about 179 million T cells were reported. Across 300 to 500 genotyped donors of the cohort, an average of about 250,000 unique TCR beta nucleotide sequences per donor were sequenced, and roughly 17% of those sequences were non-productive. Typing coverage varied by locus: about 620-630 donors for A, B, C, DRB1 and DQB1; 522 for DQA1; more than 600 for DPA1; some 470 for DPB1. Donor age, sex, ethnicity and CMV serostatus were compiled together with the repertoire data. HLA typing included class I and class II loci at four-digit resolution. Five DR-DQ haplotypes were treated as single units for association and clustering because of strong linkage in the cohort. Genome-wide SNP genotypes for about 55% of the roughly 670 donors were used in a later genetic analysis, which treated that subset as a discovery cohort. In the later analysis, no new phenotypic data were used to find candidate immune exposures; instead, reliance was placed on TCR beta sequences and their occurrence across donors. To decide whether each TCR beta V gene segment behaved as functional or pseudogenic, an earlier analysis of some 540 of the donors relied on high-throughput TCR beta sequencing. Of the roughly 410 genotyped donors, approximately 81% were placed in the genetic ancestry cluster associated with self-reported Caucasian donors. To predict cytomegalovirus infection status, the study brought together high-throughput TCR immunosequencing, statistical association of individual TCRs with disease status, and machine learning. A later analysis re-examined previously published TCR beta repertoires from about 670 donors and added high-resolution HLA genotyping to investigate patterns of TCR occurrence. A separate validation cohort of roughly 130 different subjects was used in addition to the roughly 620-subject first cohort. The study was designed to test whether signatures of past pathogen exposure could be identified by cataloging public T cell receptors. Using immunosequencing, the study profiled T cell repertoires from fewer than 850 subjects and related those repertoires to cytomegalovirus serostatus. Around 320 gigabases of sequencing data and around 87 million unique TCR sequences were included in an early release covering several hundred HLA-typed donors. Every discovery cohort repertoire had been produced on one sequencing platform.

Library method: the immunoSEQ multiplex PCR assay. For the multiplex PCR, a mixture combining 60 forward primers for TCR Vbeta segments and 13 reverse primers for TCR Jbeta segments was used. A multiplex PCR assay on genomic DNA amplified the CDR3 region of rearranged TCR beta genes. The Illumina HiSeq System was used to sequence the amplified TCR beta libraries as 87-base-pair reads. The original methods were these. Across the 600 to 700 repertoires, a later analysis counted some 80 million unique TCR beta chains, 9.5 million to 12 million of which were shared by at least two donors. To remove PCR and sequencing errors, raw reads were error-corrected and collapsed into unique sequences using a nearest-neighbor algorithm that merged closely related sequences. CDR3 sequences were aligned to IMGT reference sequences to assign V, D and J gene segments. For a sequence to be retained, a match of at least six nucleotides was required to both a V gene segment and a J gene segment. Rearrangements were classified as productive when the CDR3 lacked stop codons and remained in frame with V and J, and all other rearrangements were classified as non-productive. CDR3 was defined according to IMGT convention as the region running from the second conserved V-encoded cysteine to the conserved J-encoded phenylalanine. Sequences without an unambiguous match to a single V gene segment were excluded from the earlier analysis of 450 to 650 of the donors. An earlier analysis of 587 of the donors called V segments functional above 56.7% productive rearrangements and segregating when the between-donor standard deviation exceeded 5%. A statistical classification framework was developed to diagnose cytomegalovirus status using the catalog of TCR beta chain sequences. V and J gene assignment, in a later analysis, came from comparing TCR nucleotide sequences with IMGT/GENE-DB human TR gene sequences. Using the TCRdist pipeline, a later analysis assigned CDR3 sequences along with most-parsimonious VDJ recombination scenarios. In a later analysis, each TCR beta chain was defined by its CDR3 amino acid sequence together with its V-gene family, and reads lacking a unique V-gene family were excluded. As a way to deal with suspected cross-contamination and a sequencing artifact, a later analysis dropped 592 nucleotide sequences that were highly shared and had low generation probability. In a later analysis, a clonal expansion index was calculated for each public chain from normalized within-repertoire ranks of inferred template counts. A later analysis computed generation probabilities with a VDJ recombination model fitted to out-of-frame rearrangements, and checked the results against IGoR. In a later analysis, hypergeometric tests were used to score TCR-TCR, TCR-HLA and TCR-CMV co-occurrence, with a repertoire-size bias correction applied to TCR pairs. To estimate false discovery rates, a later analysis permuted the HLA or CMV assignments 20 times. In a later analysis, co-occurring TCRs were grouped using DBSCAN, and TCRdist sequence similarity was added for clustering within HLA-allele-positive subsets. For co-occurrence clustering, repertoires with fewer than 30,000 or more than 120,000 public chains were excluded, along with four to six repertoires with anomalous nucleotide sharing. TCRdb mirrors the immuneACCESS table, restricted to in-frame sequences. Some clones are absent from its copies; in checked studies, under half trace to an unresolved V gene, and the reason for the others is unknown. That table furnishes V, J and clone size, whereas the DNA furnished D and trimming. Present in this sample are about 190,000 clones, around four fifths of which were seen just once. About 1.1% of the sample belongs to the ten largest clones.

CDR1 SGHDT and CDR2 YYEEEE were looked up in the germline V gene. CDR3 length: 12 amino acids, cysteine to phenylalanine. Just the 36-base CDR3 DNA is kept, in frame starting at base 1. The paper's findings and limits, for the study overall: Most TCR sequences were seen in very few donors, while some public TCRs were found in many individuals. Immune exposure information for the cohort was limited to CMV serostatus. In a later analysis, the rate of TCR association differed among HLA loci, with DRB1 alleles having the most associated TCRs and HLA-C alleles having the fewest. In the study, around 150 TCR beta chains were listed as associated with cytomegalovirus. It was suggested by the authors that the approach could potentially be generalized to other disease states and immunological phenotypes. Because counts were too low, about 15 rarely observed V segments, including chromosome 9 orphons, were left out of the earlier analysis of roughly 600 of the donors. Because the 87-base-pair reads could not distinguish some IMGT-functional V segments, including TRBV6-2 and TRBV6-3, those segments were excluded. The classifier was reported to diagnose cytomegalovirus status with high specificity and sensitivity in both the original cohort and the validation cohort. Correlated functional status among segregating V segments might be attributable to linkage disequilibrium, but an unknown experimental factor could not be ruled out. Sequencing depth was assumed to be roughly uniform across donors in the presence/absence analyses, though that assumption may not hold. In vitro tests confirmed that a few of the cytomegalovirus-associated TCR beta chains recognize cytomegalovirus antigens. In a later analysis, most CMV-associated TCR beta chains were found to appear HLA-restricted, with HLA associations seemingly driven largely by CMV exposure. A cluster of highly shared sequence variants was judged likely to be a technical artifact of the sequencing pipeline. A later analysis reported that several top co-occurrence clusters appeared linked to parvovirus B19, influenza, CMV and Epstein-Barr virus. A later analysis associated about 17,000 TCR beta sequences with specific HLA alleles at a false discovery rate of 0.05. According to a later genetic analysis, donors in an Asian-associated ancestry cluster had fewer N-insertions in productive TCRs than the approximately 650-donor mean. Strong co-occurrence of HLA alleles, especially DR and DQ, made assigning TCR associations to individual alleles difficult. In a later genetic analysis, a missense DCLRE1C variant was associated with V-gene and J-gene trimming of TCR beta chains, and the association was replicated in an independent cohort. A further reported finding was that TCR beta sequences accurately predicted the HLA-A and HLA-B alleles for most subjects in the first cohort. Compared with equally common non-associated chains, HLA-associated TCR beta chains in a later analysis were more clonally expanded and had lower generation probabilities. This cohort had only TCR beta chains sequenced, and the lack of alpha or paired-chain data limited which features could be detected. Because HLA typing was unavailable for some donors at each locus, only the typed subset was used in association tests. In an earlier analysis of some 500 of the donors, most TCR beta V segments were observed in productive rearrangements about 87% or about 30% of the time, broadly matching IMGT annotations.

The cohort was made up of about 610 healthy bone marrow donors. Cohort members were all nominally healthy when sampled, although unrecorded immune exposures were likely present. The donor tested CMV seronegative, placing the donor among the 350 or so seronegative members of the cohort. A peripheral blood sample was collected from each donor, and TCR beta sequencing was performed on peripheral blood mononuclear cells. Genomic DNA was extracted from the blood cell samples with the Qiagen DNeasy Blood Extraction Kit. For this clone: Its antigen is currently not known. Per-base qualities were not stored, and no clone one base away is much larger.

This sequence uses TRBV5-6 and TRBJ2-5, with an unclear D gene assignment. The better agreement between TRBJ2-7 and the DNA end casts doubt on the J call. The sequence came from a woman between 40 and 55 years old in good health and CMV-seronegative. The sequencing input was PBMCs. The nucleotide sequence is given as TGTGCCAGCAGCTTGGCCAACTACGAGCAGTACTTC. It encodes CASSLANYEQYF.